This T cell receptor beta chain was recovered during a study of vaccination and CD4 T cells after COVID-19. The treatment is: approximately 9-day PBMC culture with coronavirus spike peptide pools or control peptides (ViraFEST assay). As to this clonotype: The target antigen is unknown.

With the Oncomine TCR Beta short-read assay, DNA from cultured CD4+ T cells was sequenced. Using its own MiXCR run on the PCR reads, TCRdb lists one record per CDR3 protein. The sample has 7,000 to 9,000 distinct CDR3 sequences, 55% to 70% seen once. Germline CDR1 reads ENHRY; CDR2 reads SYGVKD. The CDR3 loop spans 14 amino acids. Trimming cost V 3 bases and J 8 bases, with 16 bases left between them. The TCR comes from a human donor who had recovered from COVID-19. The chain is built from TRBV10-3 and TRBJ1-2; D may be TRBD1 (6 bases). Specimen: CD4+ T cells from blood, cultured in vitro. CDR3 loop: CAISEWGPPSGYTF. CDR3 in DNA: TGTGCCATCAGTGAATGGGGGCCTCCGTCCGGCTACACCTTC.